Below, 14 T cell receptor beta chains from the same sample are listed, as sequenced in a study of cytomegalovirus exposure and HLA in healthy donors. PCR was performed using 60 Vbeta and 13 Jbeta primers. Measured with immunoSEQ multiplex PCR; TCRdb has only the in-frame clones, and not every one. The repertoire includes approximately 150,000 clones, 65% to 85% of them detected once, and approximately 3% sits in the top ten. The sample was PBMCs. The source of these receptors is a male donor in good health and CMV-seronegative.

This chain uses TRBV6-5 with TRBJ2-3; 8 bases fit TRBD2. CDR3 length equals 15 residues. CDR1 and CDR2 (germline): MNHEY, SVGAGI. V lost 4 bases, J lost 3 bases, and 6 bases stayed unmatched. This chain's CDR3 is CASSSRSGVTDTQYF. CDR3 sequence (DNA): TGTGCCAGCAGTTCCCGTAGCGGGGTAACAGATACGCAGTATTTT.

The genes are TRBV27 and TRBJ2-3; no definite D call. CDR1 MNHEY and CDR2 SMNVEV come from the germline V gene (reference sequence). The CDR3 totals 16 residues. V was shortened by 0 bases and J by 2 bases, with 12 bases between the two germline ends. Here the CDR3 reads CASSLSSYFPTDTQYF. The CDR3 nucleotides are TGTGCCAGCAGTTTATCGTCCTACTTTCCCACAGATACGCAGTATTTT.

This chain joins TRBV18 and TRBJ1-1, with D unclear. V lost 2 bases and J lost 1, with 14 bases in between. CDR1 KGHSH and CDR2 LQKENI come from the germline V gene. The CDR3 has 16 residues. CDR3 nucleotides: TGTGCCAGCTCACCAACCTGGGCACCCGAGAACACTGAAGCTTTCTTT. Translating it yields CASSPTWAPENTEAFF. The full variable domain, with the rest looked up from reference TRBV18 and TRBJ1-1, is NAGVMQNPRHLVRRRGQEARLRCSPMKGHSHVYWYRQLPEEGLKFMVYLQKENIIDESGMPKERFSAEFPKEGPSILRIQQVVRGDSAAYFCASSPTWAPENTEAFFGQGTRLTVV.

This clone occurred a few times. This chain joins TRBV30 and TRBJ1-5; D is uncertain. V gave up 2 bases and J gave up 0 bases, with 14 bases separating them. There are 16 residues in the CDR3. Germline CDR1 is GTSNPN and CDR2 is SVGIG (reference sequence). CDR3 coding DNA: TGTGCCTGGAGTAGAATACGGGGAGGTAGCAATCAGCCCCAGCATTTT. It is translated as CAWSRIRGGSNQPQHF.

The rearrangement joins TRBV4-2 to TRBJ2-5; 13 bases are a match to TRBD2. Germline CDR1 is LGHNA and CDR2 is YNFKEQ. CDR3 size: 19 residues. J lost 1 base, V lost 2 bases, and 10 bases had no gene match. CDR3 residues: CASSQTTSGRAIGQETQYF. The CDR3 DNA reads TGTGCCAGCAGCCAAACTACTAGCGGGAGGGCCATAGGCCAAGAGACCCAGTACTTC.

The CDR3 DNA reads as TGTGCCAGCAGCTTATCTCCAACCAGGAACACCGGGGAGCTGTTTTTT. Translated: CASSLSPTRNTGELFF. The chain is built from TRBV11-2 and TRBJ2-2, with unresolved D. The ends were cut back, 2 bases at V and 1 base at J, with 11 bases in the middle. The V gene's germline CDR1 is SGHAT and CDR2 FQNNGV. CDR3 size: 16 residues.

V gene TRBV9 combines with J gene TRBJ2-5; 9 bases are shared with TRBD2. Germline trimming cut 1 base from V and 5 bases from J; bases unmatched to any gene: 9. This CDR3 is built from 16 residues. Per the germline V gene, CDR1 is SGDLS and CDR2 is YYNGEE. DNA for the CDR3: TGTGCCAGCAGCGTATCTGGGACTAGCTTCAGGGAGACCCAGTACTTC. Its protein is CASSVSGTSFRETQYF.

This clone was seen a single time. The junction and the germline gene differ at one end; a read error may be behind it. The chain combines TRBV6-1 with TRBJ1-2; D is unclear. Looked up from germline, CDR1 is MNHNS and CDR2 is SASEGT. CDR3 size: 12 residues. This CDR3 reads CASRRADLRTSF. The DNA of the CDR3 is TGTGCCAGCAGACGCGCCGATTTACGGACTTCCTTC.

The rearrangement uses TRBV27 and TRBJ2-3; D is unresolved. This CDR3 is built from 15 residues. Germline CDR1 and CDR2: MNHEY and SMNVEV (reference sequence). V was cut by 3 bases and J by 1 base, with 11 bases left in between. Written as DNA, the CDR3 is TGTGCCAGCAGTTTCAGGATAACTGGCACAGATACGCAGTATTTT. Amino acids: CASSFRITGTDTQYF.

The rearrangement uses TRBV7-9 and TRBJ1-4; D is unresolved. Germline V gives CDR1 SEHNR, CDR2 FQNEAQ (reference sequence). Trimming removed 2 bases at V and 0 bases at J, with 13 bases between. This CDR3 has 17 residues. The CDR3 DNA reads TGTGCCAGCAGCTTAAAGGCGGGGATTGCAACTAATGAAAAACTGTTTTTT. The encoded protein is CASSLKAGIATNEKLFF.

The rearrangement joins TRBV18 to TRBJ1-5; possible D gene TRBD1, 5 bases. The V gene lost 2 bases and the J gene lost 4 bases, with 12 bases spanning the gap. This CDR3 has 15 residues. The V gene's germline CDR1 is KGHSH and CDR2 LQKENI. DNA for the CDR3: TGTGCCAGCTCACCAGCGGGGGTCATAAATCAGCCCCAGCATTTT. Amino acids: CASSPAGVINQPQHF. Filled out from reference TRBV18 and TRBJ1-5, the complete variable domain reads NAGVMQNPRHLVRRRGQEARLRCSPMKGHSHVYWYRQLPEEGLKFMVYLQKENIIDESGMPKERFSAEFPKEGPSILRIQQVVRGDSAAYFCASSPAGVINQPQHFGDGTRLSIL.

J is TRBJ1-1 and V is TRBV7-2; TRBD1 is a possible D gene (5 bases). Germline assignment: CDR1 SGHTA and CDR2 FQGNSA. V was pared by 1 base and J by 2 bases, with 11 bases between. The CDR3 is 15 residues long. The CDR3 is CASSLVETANTEAFF. Here the CDR3 DNA reads TGTGCCAGCAGCTTAGTAGAGACAGCCAACACTGAAGCTTTCTTT.

The chain is built from TRBV10-3 and TRBJ1-1, with 9 bases fitting TRBD1. The CDR3 has 15 amino acids. J lost 1 base, V lost 3 bases, and 3 bases had no gene match. CDR1 is ENHRY, CDR2 SYGVKD, per germline. DNA of the CDR3: TGTGCCATCAGTGACCCGGGACAGGGGAACACTGAAGCTTTCTTT. Its translation: CAISDPGQGNTEAFF.

The chain employs TRBV9 and TRBJ1-2, with 12 bases that match TRBD1. From germline, CDR1 is SGDLS and CDR2 YYNGEE. This CDR3 has 13 amino acids. The junction had 5 bases not matched to a gene; V was cut back by 8 bases and J by 6 bases. DNA of the CDR3: TGTGCCAGGGGGGACAGGGGGCGAGATGGCTACACCTTC. Its translation: CARGDRGRDGYTF.